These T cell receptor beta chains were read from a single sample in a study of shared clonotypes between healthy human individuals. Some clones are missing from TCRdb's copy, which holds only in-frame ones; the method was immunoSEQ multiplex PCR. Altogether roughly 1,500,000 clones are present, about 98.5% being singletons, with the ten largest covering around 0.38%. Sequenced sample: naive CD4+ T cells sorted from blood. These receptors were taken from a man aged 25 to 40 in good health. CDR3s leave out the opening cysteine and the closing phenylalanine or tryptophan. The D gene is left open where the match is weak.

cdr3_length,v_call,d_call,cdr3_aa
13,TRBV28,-,ASSEAWGSPYEQY
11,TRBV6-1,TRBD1,ASIRDRGQPQH
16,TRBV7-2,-,ASSPPLGRGVNTGELF
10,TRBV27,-,ASSGSSGTQY
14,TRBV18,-,ASSPLAAGQGTEAF
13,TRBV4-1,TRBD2,ASRSSLAVKNEQF
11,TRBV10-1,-,ATSEAANYGYT
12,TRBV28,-,ASSWGSNTGELF
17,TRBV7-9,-,ASSQSRVQGRVRRDEQF
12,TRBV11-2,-,ASSFSSGANVLT
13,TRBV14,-,ASSQDLSPYNEQF
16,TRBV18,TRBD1,ASSQSWTGPSNTGELF
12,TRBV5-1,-,ASSLDPSSYEQY
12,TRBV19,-,ASSMSRVRETQY
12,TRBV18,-,ASSGTLSTDTQY
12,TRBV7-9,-,ASSYRGVTDTQY
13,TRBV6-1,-,ASLAHRSAGETQY
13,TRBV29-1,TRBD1,SVGAMTGGSTEAF
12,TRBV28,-,ASSLRQAGYGYT
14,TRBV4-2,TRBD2,ASSIRTSGIRDEQF
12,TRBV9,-,ASSVDTSLTEAF
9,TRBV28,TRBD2,ASGSYNEQF
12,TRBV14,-,ASSQVRNTGELF
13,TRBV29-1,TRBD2,SFRTSGRAHNEQF
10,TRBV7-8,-,ASNRDTGELF
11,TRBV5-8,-,ASSIKRTGELF
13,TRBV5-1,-,ASSLAASVEVEQF
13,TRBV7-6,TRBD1,ASSFGRGRTGELF
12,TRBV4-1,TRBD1,ASSHGQENTEAF
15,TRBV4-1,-,ASSRVNLGVTYNEQF
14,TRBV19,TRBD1,ASSMTGIGNIGELF
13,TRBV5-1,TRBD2,ASSLGFAGDETQY
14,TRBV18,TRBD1,ASSKTGPPINYGYT
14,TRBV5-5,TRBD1,ASSSADRANTDTQY
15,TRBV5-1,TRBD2,ASSTGLAGGGSYEQY
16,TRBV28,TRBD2,ASSLPQLAGRGPGELF
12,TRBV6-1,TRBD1,ASSARDRGNEQY
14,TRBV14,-,ASSQDPPGRLNGYT
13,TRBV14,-,ASSQQGSAKNIQY
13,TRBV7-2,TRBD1,ASSEGTGKNQPQH
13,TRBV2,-,ASRATGTTNEKLF
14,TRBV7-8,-,ASSRGEGVFPYEQY
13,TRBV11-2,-,ASSLDSPLGTEAF
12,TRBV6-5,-,ASSYGGTMGTQY